This T cell receptor (beta chain) derives from a study of Graves' ophthalmopathy and Graves' hyperthyroidism. Using RNA transcripts, the TCR beta CDR3 regions were amplified. An opening RT-PCR round employed HTBI primers and preceded a second-round multiplex PCR. MiXCR, applied by TCRdb to the multiplex PCR reads, yields one record per CDR3 protein. Counted here are around 600,000 distinct CDR3 sequences, over 40% occurring once; the ten biggest clones make up 2.5% to 3.5%. The length of the CDR3 is 14 residues. Trimming shortened V by 8 bases and J by 8 bases, and 22 bases separated the two germline ends. Germline lookup yields CDR1 MNHNY and CDR2 SVGAGI (reference sequence). Overall study results and limits: For predicting ophthalmopathy progression, the model had 70.59% sensitivity and 72.22% specificity.

In the case of this clonotype: The antigen is undetermined.

The sequencing sample was made of peripheral blood. This clonotype was sampled from an adult man with Graves' ophthalmopathy. The V gene is TRBV6-6, the J gene TRBJ2-7; tentative D call: TRBD1 (6 bases). The CDR3 DNA reads as TGTGCCAGCTCGAGTACTAGGGGGTACTGGAAGCAGTACTTC. This sequence encodes CASSSTRGYWKQYF.